The 19 T cell receptor beta chains in this list originate from one sample, sequenced in a study of shared clonotypes between healthy human individuals. Some clones are missing from TCRdb's copy, which holds only in-frame ones; the method was immunoSEQ multiplex PCR. The profile shows millions of clones, approximately 93% of them singletons. The sequenced sample consisted of naive CD4+ T cells from PBMCs. The subset is: CD45RA+ positively selected. These receptors were collected from a man younger than 35 in good health. Some clones in this sample may be carry-over from other donors' samples.

A single count supports this clone. The chain carries TRBV27 and TRBJ2-1; 8 bases line up with TRBD1. CDR3 length: 15 amino acids. The V gene's germline CDR1 is MNHEY and CDR2 SMNVEV (reference sequence). Trimming cost V 5 bases and J 0 bases; bases outside gene matches: 3. In nucleotides, the CDR3 is TGTGCCAGCAGTCCGGGACAGGTCTCCTACAATGAGCAGTTCTTC. Amino acids: CASSPGQVSYNEQFF.

J is TRBJ1-2 and V is TRBV18; no clear D. This CDR3 comprises 16 residues. The germline V and J ends were trimmed by 2 bases and 2 bases, with 15 bases remaining between them. From germline, CDR1 is KGHSH and CDR2 LQKENI. DNA of the CDR3: TGTGCCAGCTCACCATCTCGGACGGATAGGAACTATGGCTACACCTTC. It codes for CASSPSRTDRNYGYTF.

This clone was recorded only once. This same CDR3 is encoded by further DNA sequences in the sample. This chain uses TRBV4-3 with TRBJ2-1; the D gene could be TRBD1 or TRBD2 (5 bases each). The CDR3 contains 13 residues. The ends were cut back, 0 bases at V and 9 bases at J, with 9 bases in the middle. Germline values: CDR1 LGHNA, CDR2 YSLEER. DNA of the CDR3: TGCGCCAGCAGCCAAGATCGAGGGACTGAGCAGTTCTTC. Translated: CASSQDRGTEQFF.

The J gene is TRBJ1-1, the V gene TRBV12-5, with 10 bases identical to TRBD1. The V gene's germline CDR1 is LGHNT and CDR2 FRNRAP. J gave up 5 bases and V 0 bases, and 9 bases lay outside the gene matches. This CDR3 has 17 amino acids. CDR3 residues: CASGLVHSTGGRTEAFF. The CDR3 nucleotides are TGTGCTAGTGGTTTGGTCCATTCGACAGGGGGCAGAACTGAAGCTTTCTTT.

The V call is TRBV5-4, the J call TRBJ2-7; perhaps D is TRBD1 or TRBD2 (7 bases each). The CDR3 has 15 amino acids. V was trimmed by 4 bases and J by 1 base, leaving 15 bases between them. The germline V gene encodes CDR1 SGHNT and CDR2 YYREEE (reference sequence). In nucleotides, the CDR3 is TGTGCCAGCAGCCCAGGGGGGACTACATCCTACGAGCAGTACTTC. Protein sequence: CASSPGGTTSYEQYF.

This sequence joins TRBV10-3 and TRBJ2-3, with TRBD2 matching over 10 bases. With V trimmed by 10 bases and J by 3 bases, 10 bases remained unmatched. Germline V CDR1 and CDR2: ENHRY, SYGVKD. The CDR3 is made up of 15 amino acids. The CDR3: CATTTGLAVTDTQYF. The CDR3 DNA follows: TGTGCCACTACGACCGGACTAGCGGTTACAGATACGCAGTATTTT.

The chain has TRBV28 and TRBJ2-5; 10 bases are a match to TRBD2. The CDR3 extends over 15 amino acids. The V gene end was trimmed by 7 bases and the J gene end by 6 bases; junction bases not matched to a gene: 11. Germline lookup yields CDR1 MDHEN and CDR2 SYDVKM. CDR3 sequence reads: CASTRSGTSVKTQYF. In nucleotides, the CDR3 is TGTGCCAGCACGAGGAGTGGGACTAGCGTTAAGACCCAGTACTTC.

The rearrangement links TRBV28 to TRBJ1-4; TRBD1 might be the D (5 bases). The germline gives CDR1 MDHEN, CDR2 SYDVKM. The V end lost 4 bases, the J end lost 2 bases, and 11 bases lay between the germline ends. The CDR3 consists of 15 residues. The CDR3 is CASSYQGSTNEKLFF. The CDR3 DNA reads TGTGCCAGCAGTTATCAGGGTTCCACTAATGAAAAACTGTTTTTT.

This clone was recorded a few times. The V gene is TRBV7-3, the J gene TRBJ1-1; D gene ambiguous. Looked up from germline, CDR1 is SGHTA and CDR2 is FQGTGA. The CDR3 length is 15 residues. V was clipped by 3 bases and J by 3 bases, with 14 bases between them. The CDR3 sequence is CASSFTTVFDTEAFF. In nucleotides, the CDR3 is TGTGCCAGCAGCTTCACCACGGTGTTTGACACTGAAGCTTTCTTT.

The chain links TRBV5-1 to TRBJ2-3; 9 bases match TRBD1. Unmatched junction bases numbered 5, after V lost 5 bases and J lost 4 bases. The CDR3 loop spans 14 amino acids. Germline assignment: CDR1 SGHRS and CDR2 YFSETQ. For the CDR3, the DNA is TGCGCCAGCAGACGATGGACAGGGGCAGATACGCAGTATTTT. Protein sequence: CASRRWTGADTQYF.

This rearrangement joins TRBV18 to TRBJ1-2; no clear D. This CDR3 has 11 residues. V was cut by 3 bases and J by 5 bases, with 4 bases left in between. CDR1 KGHSH and CDR2 LQKENI come from the germline V gene. CDR3 protein: CASSPGYGYTF. DNA for the CDR3: TGTGCCAGCTCACCGGGTTATGGCTACACCTTC.

This clone appeared once. V is TRBV5-6 and J is TRBJ2-1; 11 bases fit TRBD2. V gave up 4 bases and J gave up 5 bases; unmatched junction bases: 8. CDR1 and CDR2 (germline): SGHDT, YYEEEE. There are 16 residues in the CDR3. DNA of the CDR3: TGTGCCAGCAGCCCCGCGGGACTAGCGGCAAACAATGAGCAGTTCTTC. This encodes CASSPAGLAANNEQFF.

The chain uses TRBV11-2 and TRBJ2-1; the match to TRBD1 covers 7 bases. J lost 5 bases, V lost 4 bases, and 8 bases had no gene match. The CDR3 extends over 15 amino acids. CDR1 and CDR2 from the germline V gene are SGHAT and FQNNGV. Here the CDR3 reads CASSSGQELNNEQFF. CDR3 sequence (DNA): TGTGCCAGCAGCTCCGGACAGGAATTAAACAATGAGCAGTTCTTC.

The chain joins TRBV4-1 to TRBJ2-2; tentative D call: TRBD2 (5 bases). Germline CDR1 is MGHRA and CDR2 is YSYEKL. V was cut by 5 bases and J by 2 bases, with 12 bases left in between. The CDR3 is 15 amino acids. CDR3 in amino acids: CASSTTGINTGELFF. CDR3 nucleotides: TGCGCCAGCAGCACGACCGGGATTAACACCGGGGAGCTGTTTTTT.

J is TRBJ2-1 and V is TRBV10-3; 7 bases fit TRBD1. Looked up from germline, CDR1 is ENHRY and CDR2 is SYGVKD. This CDR3 contains 14 residues. The junction had 9 bases not matched to a gene; V was cut back by 6 bases and J by 7 bases. In DNA form, the CDR3 reads TGTGCCATCAGGACCGGGACAGAGGGGAATGAGCAGTTCTTC. Residues: CAIRTGTEGNEQFF.

As for this clone: Other DNA sequences within the sample encode an identical CDR3. The chain combines TRBV28 with TRBJ2-7; 11 bases align to TRBD2. Germline loops: CDR1 MDHEN, CDR2 SYDVKM. The V and J ends lost 4 bases and 3 bases, in that order; junction bases with no gene match: 2. This CDR3 comprises 14 residues. The CDR3 DNA sequence: TGTGCCAGCAGTTCCGGGACTAGCGGCTACGAGCAGTACTTC. Its translation: CASSSGTSGYEQYF. Variable domain in full (rest from reference TRBV28 and TRBJ2-7): DVKVTQSSRYLVKRTGEKVFLECVQDMDHENMFWYRQDPGLGLRLIYFSYDVKMKEKGDIPEGYSVSREKKERFSLILESASTNQTSMYLCASSSGTSGYEQYFGPGTRLTVT.

This rearrangement joins TRBV15 to TRBJ1-2, with TRBD1 as a possible D gene (6 bases). CDR1 LNHNV and CDR2 YYDKDF come from the germline V gene (reference sequence). CDR3 length: 13 amino acids. Trimming shortened V by 5 bases and J by 4 bases, and 11 bases separated the two germline ends. Here the CDR3 DNA reads TGTGCCACCAGCCACAGGGATTTCTATGGCTACACCTTC. Translation gives CATSHRDFYGYTF.

This clone came up once. The genes are TRBV18 and TRBJ1-2, with 10 bases fitting TRBD1. The CDR3 totals 18 residues. J gave up 2 bases and V 6 bases, and 15 bases lay outside the gene matches. Germline V gene lookup returns CDR1 KGHSH and CDR2 LQKENI. The CDR3 nucleotides are TGTGCCAGCTCGCCTGGTCGGGACAGGGGAGGTTTCAACTATGGCTACACCTTC. Encoded protein: CASSPGRDRGGFNYGYTF.

V and J are TRBV5-4 and TRBJ2-7; the D call may be TRBD1 or TRBD2 (5 bases each). CDR1 is SGHNT and CDR2 is YYREEE in the germline V gene (reference sequence). Deletions cut 3 bases from V and 4 bases from J, with 20 bases between. CDR3 length equals 16 residues. CDR3 nucleotides: TGTGCCAGCAGCTGGGGGTGGCAGGGTCGATCATACGAGCAGTACTTC. This translates into CASSWGWQGRSYEQYF.